Each of the 6 T cell receptor beta chains below was sequenced from the same sample in a study of blood T cell repertoires in COVID-19. Some clones are missing from TCRdb's copy, which holds only in-frame ones; the method was immunoSEQ multiplex PCR. This table holds 110,000 or so clones, about 80% found once. The source material was peripheral blood. The receptors shown here come from a man aged 70 or older with acute or convalescent COVID-19.

V usage is TRBV5-1 and J usage is TRBJ2-1, with a weak D call TRBD1 (5 bases). Germline values: CDR1 SGHRS, CDR2 YFSETQ. The CDR3 extends over 16 amino acids. V lost 0 bases to trimming and J lost 4 bases, with 14 bases between them. The CDR3 DNA is TGCGCCAGCAGCTTGGAGGGGCCTACGGTTTACAATGAGCAGTTCTTC. It is translated as CASSLEGPTVYNEQFF.

The genes are TRBV7-8 and TRBJ1-5; 9 positions match TRBD1. The CDR3 extends over 14 amino acids. The V gene end was trimmed by 5 bases and the J gene end by 7 bases; junction bases not matched to a gene: 6. Germline CDR1 SGHVS, CDR2 FQNEAQ. CDR3 sequence reads: CASSRGQGIQPQHF. CDR3 in DNA: TGTGCCAGCAGCCGGGGACAGGGAATCCAGCCCCAGCATTTT.

V is TRBV28 and J is TRBJ2-2; possibly TRBD1 for D (5 bases). The CDR3 length is 14 residues. Germline CDR1 is MDHEN and CDR2 is SYDVKM. Trimming pared 3 bases from V and 3 bases from J, leaving 8 bases between. The CDR3 DNA sequence: TGTGCCAGCAGTTTGGGGCGGTACACCGGGGAGCTGTTTTTT. As protein: CASSLGRYTGELFF.

This sequence joins TRBV18 and TRBJ2-5; D is unclear. Germline assignment: CDR1 KGHSH and CDR2 LQKENI. This CDR3 contains 13 residues. V lost 3 bases and J lost 2, with 7 bases in between. CDR3 protein: CASSPQKQETQYF. In DNA form, the CDR3 reads TGTGCCAGCTCACCTCAGAAACAAGAGACCCAGTACTTC.

The chain is built from TRBV15 and TRBJ1-2; D is uncertain. CDR3 length equals 15 residues. V gave up 1 base and J gave up 2 bases, with 11 bases separating them. Germline V CDR1 and CDR2: LNHNV, YYDKDF (reference sequence). The CDR3 DNA sequence: TGTGCCACCAGCAGAGCCCCACAGAAAAACTATGGCTACACCTTC. Residues: CATSRAPQKNYGYTF. Variable domain in full (rest from reference TRBV15 and TRBJ1-2): DAMVIQNPRYQVTQFGKPVTLSCSQTLNHNVMYWYQQKSSQAPKLLFHYYDKDFNNEADTPDNFQSRRPNTSFCFLDIRSPGLGDTAMYLCATSRAPQKNYGYTFGSGTRLTVV.

The V gene is TRBV6-8, the J gene TRBJ2-3, with 9 nucleotides matching TRBD2. The CDR3 covers 15 residues. Losses at the gene ends were 7 bases for V and 4 bases for J; bases not matched to a gene: 9. CDR1 is MNHGY and CDR2 is SAAAGT in the germline V gene. The CDR3 spells CASTPGLAGPDTQYF. The DNA for the CDR3 is TGTGCCAGCACCCCCGGGCTAGCGGGGCCAGATACGCAGTATTTT.